This T cell receptor (beta chain) is drawn from a study of a mutant IDH1 vaccine in newly diagnosed glioma. As for the study in general: Treated patients showed a male proportion of approximately 62%, a female proportion of about 40%, and a mean age of roughly 40 years. Most patients had received both radiotherapy and temozolomide, the prior options being radiotherapy, temozolomide, or both.

Per the germline V gene, CDR1 is MRHNA and CDR2 is SNTAGT. The trim removed 5 bases at V and 0 bases at J, leaving 3 bases unmatched. The CDR3 is made up of 14 amino acids. The time point denotes: week 5, during vaccination. Vaccine doses each comprised 300 ug of mutant IDH1 20-mer peptide, with topical imiquimod. This clone has a handful of counts. No antigen is known for it. Generated by immunoSEQ multiplex PCR, the TCRdb table keeps only in-frame clones and is missing some. Altogether about 38,000 clones are present, around 78% being singletons, with the ten largest covering 5.5%. The chain has TRBV6-4 and TRBJ1-2; TRBD1 aligns across 7 bases. The material was PBMCs, obtained from a glioma patient whose treatment included an IDH1 peptide vaccine. This receptor was taken from a man aged 40-49 years with glioma. CDR3 sequence (DNA): TGTGCCAGCAGTACAGGGGTGGCTAACTATGGCTACACCTTC. Amino acid sequence: CASSTGVANYGYTF.